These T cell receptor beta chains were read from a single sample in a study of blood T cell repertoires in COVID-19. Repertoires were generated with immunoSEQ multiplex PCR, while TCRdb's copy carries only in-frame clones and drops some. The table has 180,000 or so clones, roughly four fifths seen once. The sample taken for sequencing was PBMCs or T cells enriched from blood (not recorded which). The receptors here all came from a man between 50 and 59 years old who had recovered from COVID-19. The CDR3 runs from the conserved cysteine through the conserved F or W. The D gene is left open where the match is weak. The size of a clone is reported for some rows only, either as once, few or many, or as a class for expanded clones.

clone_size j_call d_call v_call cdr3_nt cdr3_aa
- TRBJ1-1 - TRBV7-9 TGTGCCAGCAGCCCCCCCTGGGGAACGGGGGACACTGAAGCTTTCTTT CASSPPWGTGDTEAFF
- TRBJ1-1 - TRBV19 TGTGCCAGTGGTTCCCTCGAAGGACAGCTCCCTGGTAGCGCTGAAGCTTTCTTT CASGSLEGQLPGSAEAFF
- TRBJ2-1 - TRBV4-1 TGCGCCAGCAGCTATAGGGGGACGAAGATCTCCTACAATGAGCAGTTCTTC CASSYRGTKISYNEQFF
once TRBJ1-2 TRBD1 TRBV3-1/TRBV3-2 TGTGCCAGCAGCCATGGCAGGGGGGCACTTGGCTACACCTTC CASSHGRGALGYTF
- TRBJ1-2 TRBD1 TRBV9 TGTGCCAGCAGCATAACACCAGGGGGCGACTATGGCTACACCTTC CASSITPGGDYGYTF
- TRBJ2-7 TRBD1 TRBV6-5 TGTGCCAGCAGTTACGCGCCAGGGGGTACCTACGAGCAGTACTTC CASSYAPGGTYEQYF
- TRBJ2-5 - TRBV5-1 TGCGCCAGCAGCTTGGGACAGCCGGAGACCCAGTACTTC CASSLGQPETQYF
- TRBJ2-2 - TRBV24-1 TGTGCCACCAGTGATTCCACGGGACACTCGAACACCGGGGAGCTGTTTTTT CATSDSTGHSNTGELFF
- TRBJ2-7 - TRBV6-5 TGTGCCAGCAGTTCCCGAGGGGAGCAGTACTTC CASSSRGEQYF
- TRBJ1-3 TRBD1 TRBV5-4 TGTGCCAGCAGCACTGGCCGGGACAGGGGGATTATCTCTGGAAACACCATATATTTT CASSTGRDRGIISGNTIYF
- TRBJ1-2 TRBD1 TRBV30 TGTGCCTGGACCCAGGGGGTCCGTGGCTACACCTTC CAWTQGVRGYTF
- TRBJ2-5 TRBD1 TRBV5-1 TGCGCCAGCAGCTGGGACAGGCCTCGAGAGACCCAGTACTTC CASSWDRPRETQYF